This T cell receptor beta chain was identified in a study of cytomegalovirus exposure and HLA in healthy donors. Vbeta (60) and Jbeta (13) primers were used in the PCR. Sequenced by immunoSEQ multiplex PCR; TCRdb stores in-frame clones only, minus some. The profile shows 150,000 or so clones, approximately 80% of them singletons. With V trimmed by 1 base and J by 3 bases, 7 bases remained unmatched. Germline-derived CDR1 and CDR2 are LGHNA and YNFKEQ. This CDR3 is built from 16 residues. J is TRBJ2-3 and V is TRBV4-2, with 7 bases identical to TRBD2. Sequenced material: PBMCs. The receptor comes from a woman aged 40 to 49 in good health and CMV-seronegative. The CDR3 sequence is CASSQVAASGTDTQYF. Written as DNA, the CDR3 is TGTGCCAGCAGCCAAGTGGCGGCTAGCGGAACAGATACGCAGTATTTT.